This TCR beta chain was profiled in a study of Graves' ophthalmopathy and Graves' hyperthyroidism. Scientists amplified the TCR beta CDR3 regions from RNA transcripts. RT-PCR with HTBI primers came first, then second-round multiplex PCR. Using its own MiXCR run on the multiplex PCR reads, TCRdb lists one record per CDR3 protein. This table holds fewer than 350,000 distinct CDR3 sequences, 15% to 20% found once. This clonotype occurred many times. Sequenced material: peripheral blood. The sequence came from an adult man with Graves' ophthalmopathy.

The CDR3 nucleotides are TGTGCCAGCAGCCTCCGGACAGGATACTATGGCTACACCTTC. Translated: CASSLRTGYYGYTF. The chain uses TRBV7-8 and TRBJ1-2, with TRBD1 matching over 7 bases. CDR1 is SGHVS and CDR2 is FQNEAQ in the germline V gene. Unmatched junction bases numbered 6, after V lost 5 bases and J lost 3 bases. CDR3 length: 14 residues.